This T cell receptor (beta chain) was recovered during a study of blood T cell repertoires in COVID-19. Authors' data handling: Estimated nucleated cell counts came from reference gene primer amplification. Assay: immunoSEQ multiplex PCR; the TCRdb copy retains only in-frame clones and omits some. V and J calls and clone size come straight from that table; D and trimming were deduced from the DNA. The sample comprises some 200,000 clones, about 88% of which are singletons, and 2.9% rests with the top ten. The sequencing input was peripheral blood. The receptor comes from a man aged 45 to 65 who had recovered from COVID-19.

The DNA of the CDR3 is TGTGCCAGCAGCCTAGCGGGAGGGGAGGTTGAGCAGTTCTTC. This encodes CASSLAGGEVEQFF. The chain uses TRBV11-2 and TRBJ2-1; 12 bases are shared with TRBD2. The CDR3 spans 14 residues. V lost 5 bases and J lost 9; bases outside the gene matches: 5. Germline lookup yields CDR1 SGHAT and CDR2 FQNNGV.